This entry lists 22 T cell receptor beta chains sequenced from one sample in a study of beta chain features in type 1 diabetes. Findings of the study overall: Shorter TCRB CDR3s, moderately but significantly so, marked every one of the four CD4+ subsets in Type 1 diabetes patients.

Antigens of these TCRs are unknown. Sequenced material consisted of expressed TCRB transcripts (all of the isolated RNA was reverse transcribed). The protocol was immunoSEQ multiplex PCR, while the TCRdb copy is restricted to in-frame clones and leaves out a portion. The table shows some 110,000 clones, with around 17% occurring only once. Sequencing was carried out using central memory CD4+ T cells from blood. Source of these receptors: a young man with type 1 diabetes.

The gene calls are TRBV30 and TRBJ1-6; maybe TRBD1 (5 bases). Trimming cost V 3 bases and J 3 bases, with 9 bases left between them. CDR3 length: 14 residues. Germline lookup yields CDR1 GTSNPN and CDR2 SVGIG (reference sequence). The CDR3 DNA reads as TGTGCCTGGAGGACAGACTTCTATAATTCACCCCTCCACTTT. Translating gives CAWRTDFYNSPLHF.

The gene calls are TRBV9 and TRBJ1-1; 8 nucleotides agree with TRBD1. CDR3 size: 16 residues. CDR1 and CDR2 from the germline V gene are SGDLS and YYNGEE. With V trimmed by 0 bases and J by 1 base, 5 bases remained unmatched. CDR3 DNA sequence: TGTGCCAGCAGCGTAGGGACAGGGACGGGGAACACTGAAGCTTTCTTT. Translated: CASSVGTGTGNTEAFF.

This clone was seen only a few times. The rearrangement joins TRBV7-9 to TRBJ1-3; D is perhaps TRBD1 (5 bases). V lost 6 bases and J lost 4, with 22 bases in between. The length of the CDR3 is 17 residues. Germline V CDR1 and CDR2: SEHNR, FQNEAQ (reference sequence). As DNA, the CDR3 is TGTGCCAGCAGTTCTAATCGGGACTCTTTTTTCGGAAACACCATATATTTT. It encodes CASSSNRDSFFGNTIYF.

The gene calls are TRBV18 and TRBJ2-5; D is unclear. The CDR3 has 13 amino acids. With 2 bases removed from V and 3 bases from J, the gap between germline ends came to 7 bases. Looked up from germline, CDR1 is KGHSH and CDR2 is LQKENI. CDR3 residues: CASSPNSEETQYF. The CDR3 region has the DNA TGTGCCAGCTCACCAAACAGTGAAGAGACCCAGTACTTC.

The chain is built from TRBV9 and TRBJ1-2, with 10 bases aligning to TRBD1. Germline CDR1 and CDR2: SGDLS and YYNGEE. The ends lost 3 bases at V and 5 bases at J; junction bases unmatched: 10. This CDR3 comprises 16 residues. CDR3 loop: CASSAPSTGGRYGYTF. DNA of the CDR3: TGTGCCAGCAGCGCCCCCTCGACAGGGGGCAGGTATGGCTACACCTTC.

J is TRBJ1-4 and V is TRBV4-2; TRBD1 matches 12 bases. The junction had 5 bases not matched to a gene; V was cut back by 3 bases and J by 3 bases. Per the germline V gene, CDR1 is LGHNA and CDR2 is YNFKEQ. CDR3 length equals 17 residues. CDR3 nucleotide sequence: TGTGCCAGCAGCCAGGGGACAGGGGGCGCGTCTAATGAAAAACTGTTTTTT. Its translation: CASSQGTGGASNEKLFF.

The CDR3 here is CASSFYGQGNGEQYF. DNA for the CDR3: TGTGCCAGCAGCTTCTATGGACAGGGTAACGGCGAGCAGTACTTC. J is TRBJ2-7 and V is TRBV11-2, with 8 nucleotides matching TRBD1. This CDR3 has 15 residues. Germline V CDR1 and CDR2: SGHAT, FQNNGV. V trimming: 3 bases; J trimming: 6 bases; junction bases outside the gene matches: 10.

This clone was picked up a small number of times. The CDR3 sequence: CASSRGLDRRYNEQFF. In DNA form, the CDR3 reads TGCGCCAGCAGCCGGGGACTGGATCGGAGATACAATGAGCAGTTCTTC. This chain links TRBV4-1 with TRBJ2-1; D may be TRBD2 (6 bases). Germline CDR1 reads MGHRA; CDR2 reads YSYEKL. The ends were cut back, 4 bases at V and 4 bases at J, with 17 bases in the middle. The CDR3 has 16 residues.

This clone was seen only a few times. This rearrangement joins TRBV7-2 to TRBJ1-4; unclear D gene. Germline values: CDR1 SGHTA, CDR2 FQGNSA. The CDR3 loop spans 15 amino acids. The germline V and J ends were trimmed by 2 bases and 10 bases, with 17 bases remaining between them. The CDR3 region is CASSLSLIQSGKLFF. The CDR3 region has the DNA TGTGCCAGCAGCTTATCCCTCATTCAGTCTGGAAAACTGTTTTTT.

This clone was counted only a few times. The rearrangement links TRBV7-9 to TRBJ2-7; D tentatively fits TRBD1 or TRBD2 (5 bases each). V was cut by 4 bases and J by 4 bases, with 17 bases left in between. The V gene's germline CDR1 is SEHNR and CDR2 FQNEAQ (reference sequence). The length of the CDR3 is 15 residues. CDR3 in amino acids: CASSSDRTWGYEQYF. The CDR3 nucleotides read TGTGCCAGCAGCTCGGATAGGACTTGGGGGTACGAGCAGTACTTC.

This CDR3 reads CASSLLNEQYF. The CDR3 DNA is TGCGCCAGCAGCTTGCTGAACGAGCAGTACTTC. The V and J genes are TRBV5-1 and TRBJ2-5; D call uncertain. The assigned J gene may be wrong: the sequence end matches TRBJ2-7 better. This CDR3 region has 11 residues. CDR1 and CDR2 (germline): SGHRS, YFSETQ.

The gene calls are TRBV18 and TRBJ2-7; tentatively, D is TRBD1 (6 bases). This CDR3 has 14 amino acids. Trimming removed 6 bases at V and 6 bases at J, with 18 bases between. Germline CDR1 is KGHSH and CDR2 is LQKENI. The CDR3 spells CASSPTSGGVEQYF. As DNA, the CDR3 is TGTGCCAGCTCGCCCACCAGTGGGGGCGTCGAGCAGTACTTC.

V usage is TRBV4-3 and J usage is TRBJ2-1; 8 nucleotides align to TRBD2. Germline V gives CDR1 LGHNA, CDR2 YSLEER. J lost 0 bases, V lost 0 bases, and 13 bases had no gene match. This CDR3 contains 20 residues. The CDR3 DNA follows: TGCGCCAGCAGCCAAGATCATTTGGCAAGCGGGGGAGTCTCCTACAATGAGCAGTTCTTC. Translated: CASSQDHLASGGVSYNEQFF.

This clone was counted a few times. A single base separates this from a much larger clone, so it may be a read error. This chain links TRBV30 with TRBJ2-3; D is possibly TRBD1 or TRBD2 (5 bases each). This CDR3 spans 13 amino acids. V lost 5 bases and J lost 7, with 16 bases in between. Germline lookup yields CDR1 GTSNPN and CDR2 SVGIG (reference sequence). CDR3 amino acids: CAWSHGTDHTQYF. CDR3 bases: TGTGCCTGGTCCCACGGGACCGACCATACGCAGTATTTT.

The genes are TRBV5-1 and TRBJ1-2; D ambiguous. CDR3 length: 13 residues. Germline assignment: CDR1 SGHRS and CDR2 YFSETQ. V lost 1 base, J lost 3 bases, and 7 bases lay in between. The DNA for the CDR3 is TGCGCCAGCAGCTTGAATCCCGACTATGGCTACACCTTC. Residues: CASSLNPDYGYTF.

DNA for the CDR3: TGTGCCAGCATCCCAGATTATAATTCACCCCTCCACTTT. Translation: CASIPDYNSPLHF. The chain uses TRBV2 and TRBJ1-6, with D unresolved. The CDR3 is made up of 13 amino acids. V was clipped by 7 bases and J by 4 bases, with 8 bases between them. Germline values: CDR1 SNHLY, CDR2 FYNNEI.

V is TRBV7-6 and J is TRBJ1-2; unclear D gene. V shed 4 bases and J shed 7 bases, with 13 bases lying between them. Germline assignment: CDR1 SGHVS and CDR2 FNYEAQ. This CDR3 is 13 amino acids long. CDR3 DNA sequence: TGTGCCAGCAGCTCCCGGGTATCAGGTGGCTACACCTTC. It translates to CASSSRVSGGYTF.

This clone was found a few times. The CDR3 spells CASSISDRSSYEQYF. CDR3 nucleotide sequence: TGTGCCAGTAGTATATCCGACAGGAGCTCCTACGAGCAGTACTTC. The rearrangement links TRBV19 to TRBJ2-7; tentative D call: TRBD1 (6 bases). Germline loops: CDR1 LNHDA, CDR2 SQIVND (reference sequence). V lost 2 bases and J lost 0, with 11 bases in between. The CDR3 has 15 residues.

The rearrangement uses TRBV7-6 and TRBJ1-6; TRBD1 matches at 8 bases. CDR3 length equals 15 residues. From germline, CDR1 is SGHVS and CDR2 FNYEAQ. V gave up 2 bases and J gave up 6 bases; unmatched junction bases: 3. The CDR3 protein is CASSLRTGSNSPLHF. The CDR3 bases are TGTGCCAGCAGCTTACGGACAGGGAGTAATTCACCCCTCCACTTT.

There are many counts of this clone. J is TRBJ2-5 and V is TRBV7-2, with 7 bases lining up with TRBD2. Germline loops: CDR1 SGHTA, CDR2 FQGNSA. V lost 3 bases to trimming and J lost 3 bases; unmatched junction nucleotides: 1. The CDR3 sequence is 13 residues long. CDR3 nucleotides: TGTGCCAGCAGCTTCGCGGGGGAAGAGACCCAGTACTTC. As protein: CASSFAGEETQYF. The full variable domain, with the rest looked up from reference TRBV7-2 and TRBJ2-5, is GAGVSQSPSNKVTEKGKDVELRCDPISGHTALYWYRQSLGQGLEFLIYFQGNSAPDKSGLPSDRFSAERTGGSVSTLTIQRTQQEDSAVYLCASSFAGEETQYFGPGTRLLVL.

This clone was counted between two and nine times. The V gene is TRBV7-9, the J gene TRBJ1-4; D perhaps matches TRBD1 (6 bases). The CDR3 length is 14 residues. V gave up 2 bases and J gave up 10 bases, with 14 bases separating them. Germline V CDR1 and CDR2: SEHNR, FQNEAQ (reference sequence). As DNA, the CDR3 is TGTGCCAGCAGCTTAACACAGGGTGGGGGAAAACTGTTTTTT. This gives the protein CASSLTQGGGKLFF. The full variable domain, its missing parts supplied by reference TRBV7-9 and TRBJ1-4, is DTGVSQNPRHKITKRGQNVTFRCDPISEHNRLYWYRQTLGQGPEFLTYFQNEAQLEKSRLLSDRFSAERPKGSFSTLEIQRTEQGDSAMYLCASSLTQGGGKLFFGSGTQLSVL.

This chain links TRBV7-8 with TRBJ2-4, with 8 positions matching TRBD2. Per the germline V gene, CDR1 is SGHVS and CDR2 is FQNEAQ. Trimming cost V 2 bases and J 0 bases; bases outside gene matches: 6. This CDR3 comprises 17 residues. The CDR3 nucleotides are TGTGCCAGCAGCTTAATTAGCGGGGATCTAGCCAAAAACATTCAGTACTTC. Translating gives CASSLISGDLAKNIQYF.